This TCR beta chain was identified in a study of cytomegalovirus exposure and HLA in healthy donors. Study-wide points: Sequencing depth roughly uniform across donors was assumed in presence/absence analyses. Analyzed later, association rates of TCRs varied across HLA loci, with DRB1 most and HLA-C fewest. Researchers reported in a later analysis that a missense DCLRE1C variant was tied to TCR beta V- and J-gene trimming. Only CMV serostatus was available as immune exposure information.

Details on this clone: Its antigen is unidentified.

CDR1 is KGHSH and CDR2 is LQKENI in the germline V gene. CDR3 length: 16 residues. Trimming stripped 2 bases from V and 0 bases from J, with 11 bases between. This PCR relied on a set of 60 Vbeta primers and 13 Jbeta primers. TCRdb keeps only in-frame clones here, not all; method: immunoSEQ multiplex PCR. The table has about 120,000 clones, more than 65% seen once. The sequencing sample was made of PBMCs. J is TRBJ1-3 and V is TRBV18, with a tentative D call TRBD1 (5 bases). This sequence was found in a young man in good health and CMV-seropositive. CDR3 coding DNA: TGTGCCAGCTCACCAGGGGCTGTCAACTCTGGAAACACCATATATTTT. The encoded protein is CASSPGAVNSGNTIYF.